Listed below are T cell receptor beta chains from one sample, sequenced in a study of T cells expressing NK-cell markers. Reanalyzing the 5' RACE reads, TCRdb keeps one entry per CDR3 protein, without DNA. This sample contains roughly 380,000 distinct CDR3 sequences. Sequenced material: blood T cells: a sorted CD56 or NKG2C T cell subset, CD4+ or CD8+ T cells, or bulk PBMC T cells (not recorded which). The receptors were gathered from a man aged 18-69 years in good health. Each CDR3 is given with its conserved first and last residue.

>TRBV29-1|TRBJ1-2
CSVFGGTGDGYTF
>TRBV28|TRBJ2-1
CASSFSTESSYNEQFF
>TRBV6-1|TRBJ2-7
CASTSRGDGYNYEQYF
>TRBV5-4|TRBJ2-6
CASSFPQHRPGANVLTF
>TRBV7-9|TRBJ2-3
CASSFPRGGTDTQYF
>TRBV12-3/TRBV12-4|TRBJ2-7
CASSPPDRGINEQYF
>TRBV3-1|TRBJ1-1
CASSLGTVGTFF
>TRBV12-3/TRBV12-4|TRBJ2-6
CASSLIVGGLGANVLTF
>TRBV12-3/TRBV12-4|TRBJ2-1
CASSGVSADEQFF
>TRBV29-1|TRBJ1-1
CSVIISKQGWAEAFF
>TRBV5-1|TRBJ2-2
CASSLQGLDTGELFF
>TRBV7-2|TRBJ2-7
CASSLYDHSTYEQYF
>TRBV18|TRBJ1-2
CASSPPGGHGYTF
>TRBV28|TRBJ1-5
CASSLTGARNQPQHF
>TRBV3-1|TRBJ2-1
CASSEPGLADNEQFF
>TRBV11-2|TRBJ2-7
CASSPGWPREQYF
>TRBV7-6|TRBJ2-7
CASSLGHSDAYEQYF
>TRBV9|TRBJ2-7
CASSRWGNSYEQYF
>TRBV4-2|TRBJ1-2
CASSPTSIYGYTF
>TRBV5-1|TRBJ2-5
CASSLAPNLGETQYF
>TRBV20-1|TRBJ2-1
CSAREWGAHVYEQFF
>TRBV2|TRBJ2-7
CASSTQGTAKSYSYEQYF
>TRBV19|TRBJ1-5
CASSIFGSTQPQHF
>TRBV19|TRBJ2-4
CASSIMVGRNIQYF
>TRBV7-2|TRBJ1-5
CARDTGGDKQPQHF
>TRBV27|TRBJ2-1
CASSVPGLAGGLYNEQFF
>TRBV12-3/TRBV12-4|TRBJ1-2
CASNRPFYGYTF
>TRBV19|TRBJ2-5
CASSSRGARETQYF
>TRBV24-1|TRBJ2-1
CATSDPGTRTGYNEQFF
>TRBV5-1|TRBJ2-2
CASSLVGGRGGELFF